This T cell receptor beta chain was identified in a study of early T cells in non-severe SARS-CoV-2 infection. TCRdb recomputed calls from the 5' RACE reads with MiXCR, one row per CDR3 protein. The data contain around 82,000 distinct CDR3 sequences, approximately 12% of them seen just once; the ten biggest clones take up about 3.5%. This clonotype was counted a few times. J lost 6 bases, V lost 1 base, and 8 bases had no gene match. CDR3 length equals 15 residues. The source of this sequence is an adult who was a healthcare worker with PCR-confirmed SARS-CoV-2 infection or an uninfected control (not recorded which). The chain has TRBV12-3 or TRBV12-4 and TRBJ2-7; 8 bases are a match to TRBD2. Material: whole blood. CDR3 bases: TGTGCCAGCAGTTTAGGCGGGGGGCTAGGTCCCGAGCAGTACTTC. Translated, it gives CASSLGGGLGPEQYF.